This TCR beta chain was sequenced during a study of cytomegalovirus exposure and HLA in healthy donors. Study overall: The approximately 120 validation repertoires were produced on the same platform as the roughly 690 repertoires of the first cohort. This was reported in a later analysis.

Study-level results: The listing of approximately 160 TCR beta chains classed them as cytomegalovirus-associated. For cytomegalovirus status, the classifier reportedly gave diagnoses with high specificity and sensitivity. Subsequent analysis found a tendency for first-cohort TCR clusters to co-occur within the 120 validation repertoires.

This clone appeared once. Its antigen remains unidentified. This CDR3 is also generated by other DNA sequences in the sample. The CDR3 contains 11 residues. Germline values: CDR1 SGHDT, CDR2 YYEEEE. The V end lost 2 bases, the J end lost 4 bases, and 4 bases lay between the germline ends. Here immunoSEQ multiplex PCR was the method, and the copy in TCRdb shows in-frame clones only, minus some. The data contain a few hundred thousand clones, about 90% of them singletons. Input material: PBMCs. This chain uses TRBV5-6 with TRBJ2-7; D gene uncertain. The clonotype comes from a man aged 18 to 35 in good health and CMV-seropositive. The CDR3 nucleotides read TGTGCCAGCAGCTTAAGGTACGAGCAGTACTTC. Its translation is CASSLRYEQYF.